A single TCR beta chain is shown here with its context. The target antigen is unknown. This sample's treatment: approximately 11-day PBMC culture with coronavirus spike peptide pools or control peptides (ViraFEST assay). Antigen-specific T cells were expanded with peptide pools by ViraFEST, and TCRs were then sequenced. The CDR3 length is 13 residues. The germline CDR1 and CDR2 sequences are SGHVS and FQNEAQ. V dropped 5 bases and J dropped 4 bases, with 11 bases sitting between them. The study sequenced cultured CD4+ T cell DNA using the Oncomine TCR Beta short-read assay. TCRdb called the PCR reads again in MiXCR, with one record for every CDR3 protein. Of roughly 15,000 distinct CDR3 sequences listed, approximately 63% are singletons. This sample was included in a study of vaccination and CD4 T cells after COVID-19. The overall study: Recovered-phase convalescent patients showed SARS-CoV-2 positivity by nasal swab PCR; 8 or 9 were mild, one severe. SARS-CoV-2, HCoV-NL63, HCoV-OC43 and HCoV-229E supplied the overlapping spike peptides used to stimulate cells. Study-wide findings and caveats: In convalescent patients, a median about 87% of reactive clones appeared only post-vaccination.

The sample comprised CD4+ T cells from blood, cultured in vitro. The chain recombines TRBV7-8 with TRBJ1-2; D gene ambiguous. The sequence was collected from a human donor who had recovered from COVID-19. CDR3 sequence: CASSQSEVYGYTF. Written as DNA, the CDR3 is TGTGCCAGCAGCCAAAGCGAGGTCTATGGCTACACCTTC.